Sequencing of this TCR beta chain was carried out in a study of blood T cells in healthy people across ages. A sample-barcoded 5' primer and a J-beta primer mix were used in a second PCR of roughly 7 to 11 cycles. TCRdb passed the 5' RACE reads through MiXCR, listing each CDR3 protein once. The top ten hold about 15% of the sample, which has about 590,000 distinct CDR3 sequences, around 31% seen once. In its sample, this clonotype was seen a few times. The specimen was blood. The source of this sequence is a woman at least 80 years old in good health.

DNA of the CDR3: TGTGCCAGCAGCGGGAGACAGGGGATTAATTCACCCCTCCACTTT. Protein sequence: CASSGRQGINSPLHF. The genes are TRBV7-9 and TRBJ1-6; 8 nucleotides align to TRBD1. The V gene end was trimmed by 5 bases and the J gene end by 6 bases; junction bases not matched to a gene: 6. The CDR3 runs 15 residues. Germline V CDR1 and CDR2: SEHNR, FQNEAQ (reference sequence). Using reference TRBV7-9 and TRBJ1-6 for the parts outside the CDR3, the full variable domain is DTGVSQNPRHKITKRGQNVTFRCDPISEHNRLYWYRQTLGQGPEFLTYFQNEAQLEKSRLLSDRFSAERPKGSFSTLEIQRTEQGDSAMYLCASSGRQGINSPLHFGNGTRLTVT.